This T cell receptor (beta chain) was recorded in a study of T cell responses to AZD1222 COVID-19 vaccine. Using immunoSEQ multiplex PCR, the repertoire was profiled, and TCRdb retains in-frame clones only, with some absent. The sample records some 120,000 clones, approximately 85% being singletons. The CDR3 length is 14 residues. The germline gives CDR1 MNHEY, CDR2 SVGEGT. Trimming stripped 4 bases from V and 6 bases from J, with 12 bases between. This clone was detected a few times. This sequence originates from an adult in good health. This chain links TRBV6-2 or TRBV6-3 with TRBJ1-4; D call uncertain. This sample comprised peripheral blood, obtained on day 0 of AZD1222 vaccination. CDR3 in DNA: TGTGCCAGCAGTTCTGGGAAGGTTCATGAAAAACTGTTTTTT. This encodes CASSSGKVHEKLFF.